These 15 T cell receptor delta chains were sequenced from one sample in a study of gamma-delta T cells after stem cell transplantation. TCRdb reprocessed the RT-PCR reads using CATT. The table shows over a thousand delta-chain clones, with 9.5% to 15% occurring only once. The sample consisted of gamma-delta T cells. The source of these receptors is a human donor. It is not recorded whose cells these are; they may come from a transplant donor.

With regard to this clone: TCRdb shows a much larger clone's protein in place of this DNA's translation, and the two differ at residue 7, likely through a read error; the protein shown is translated from the DNA. J is TRDJ1 and V is TRDV2; a weak D match, TRDD3 (5 bases). V dropped 3 bases and J dropped 6 bases, with 13 bases sitting between them. Germline V lookup: CDR1 GEAIGNYY, CDR2 EKD. The CDR3 has 13 residues. The CDR3 DNA follows: TGTGCCTGTGACGGACTGGTGGAGAATAAACTCATCTTT. Its translation: CACDGLVENKLIF.

A few counts support this clone. A far larger clone is a single base away, which makes a read error likely. The same CDR3 can be traced to other DNA sequences in this sample. This chain uses TRDV2 with TRDJ1, with 11 positions matching TRDD3. The CDR3 contains 20 residues. J lost 1 base, V lost 3 bases, and 18 bases had no gene match. CDR1 is GEAIGNYY and CDR2 is EKD in the germline V gene. The CDR3 DNA reads TGTGCCTGTGACTTGATGTCGGCGGGGCTGGGGGATACCTCCACCGATAAACTCATCTTT. Residues: CACDLMSAGLGDTSTDKLIF.

Notes on this clone: A read error is the likely source, as a far larger clone sits one nucleotide away. The chain combines TRDV2 with TRDJ1; 8 bases fit TRDD3. The V gene end was trimmed by 0 bases and the J gene end by 12 bases; junction bases not matched to a gene: 20. Germline V lookup: CDR1 GEAIGNYY, CDR2 EKD. CDR3 size: 17 residues. The DNA for the CDR3 is TGTGCCTGTGACACCGTGGAAGGGGCTGGGGGACAAGGGAGATTCATCTTT. Translating it yields CACDTVEGAGGQGRFIF.

V and J are TRDV2 and TRDJ3; 10 nucleotides align to TRDD3. This CDR3 has 20 amino acids. Germline V gene lookup returns CDR1 GEAIGNYY and CDR2 EKD. V trimming: 3 bases; J trimming: 0 bases; junction bases outside the gene matches: 10. The CDR3 DNA follows: TGTGCCTGTGACGTTCTGGGGGATAGTCGTGGCTCCTGGGACACCCGACAGATGTTTTTC. This sequence encodes CACDVLGDSRGSWDTRQMFF.

By frequency in the sample, this clone is medium-sized. The rearrangement links TRDV2 to TRDJ1, with D maybe TRDD2 (8 bases). CDR1 and CDR2 (germline): GEAIGNYY, EKD. The CDR3 covers 22 residues. Trimming left V 0 bases short and J 4 bases short, with 35 bases between. CDR3 coding DNA: TGTGCCTGTGACACCGCTAAGTCTTCCTACGGTCCTTTGGGGATAATCCGCGATAAACTCATCTTT. Encoded protein: CACDTAKSSYGPLGIIRDKLIF.

Concerning this clone: The TCRdb protein, from a much larger clone, departs from this DNA's translation at residue 6, likely by read error; the protein shown derives from the DNA. This sequence joins TRDV2 and TRDJ1; 11 bases are shared with TRDD3. The CDR3 is 18 amino acids. The germline V gene has CDR1 GEAIGNYY and CDR2 EKD. Unmatched junction bases numbered 11, after V lost 0 bases and J lost 3 bases. CDR3 nucleotide sequence: TGTGCCTGTGACACCGTAGGGGCTTCTGGGGGATACTCCGATAAACTCATCTTT. Its protein product is CACDTVGASGGYSDKLIF.

This clone occurred once. The chain links TRDV2 to TRDJ1; TRDD3 agrees at 10 bases. The length of the CDR3 is 16 residues. V lost 2 bases and J lost 5; bases outside the gene matches: 10. From germline, CDR1 is GEAIGNYY and CDR2 EKD. As DNA, the CDR3 is TGTGCCTGTGACAGCGTTGGGGGATACAACCCAGATAAACTCATCTTT. It encodes CACDSVGGYNPDKLIF.

This clone was seen a few times. The TCRdb record carries a much larger clone's protein, which differs from this DNA's translation at residue 12; a read error is the likely cause, and the protein listed here is the DNA translation. The chain carries TRDV2 and TRDJ1; a weak D match, TRDD2 (7 bases). The CDR3 has 19 amino acids. Between the trimmed V and J ends, which lost 1 base and 4 bases, there was a span of 27 bases. Germline CDR1 reads GEAIGNYY; CDR2 reads EKD. CDR3 nucleotide sequence: TGTGCCTGTGACACGGCGGGCTTTCCTACTGGGACTTATGGCGATAAACTCATCTTT. Translation gives CACDTAGFPTGTYGDKLIF.

This clone is judged medium-sized (0.01 to 0.1%). A single base is all that separates this from a far larger clone, so a read error is likely. The chain combines TRDV2 with TRDJ1, with D maybe TRDD3 (6 bases). This CDR3 has 15 amino acids. CDR1 is GEAIGNYY, CDR2 EKD, per germline. V was cut by 1 base and J by 8 bases, with 19 bases left in between. This chain's CDR3 is CACDTLGNTSGKLIF. The CDR3 DNA reads as TGTGCCTGTGACACGCTGGGGAATACATCAGGGAAACTCATCTTT.

This clone is large within its sample. Other DNA sequences from this sample encode an identical CDR3 as well. The rearrangement uses TRDV2 and TRDJ1; the match to TRDD3 covers 8 bases. Germline CDR1 is GEAIGNYY and CDR2 is EKD. J lost 7 bases, V lost 4 bases, and 7 bases had no gene match. The length of the CDR3 is 13 residues. Here the CDR3 reads CACDNLGDTKLIF. The DNA for the CDR3 is TGTGCCTGTGATAATCTTGGGGATACTAAACTCATCTTT.

This clone appeared a few times. A far larger clone differs by one base, so this is likely a read error. The same CDR3 can be traced to other DNA sequences in this sample. The rearrangement joins TRDV2 to TRDJ3, with TRDD3 identical over 10 bases. The CDR3 length is 21 residues. Germline CDR1 is GEAIGNYY and CDR2 is EKD. Trimming at V came to 0 bases and at J to 0 bases, leaving 10 bases not matched to a gene. CDR3 sequence (DNA): TGTGCCTGTGACACCGCACCACTGGGGGATCCGAGCTCCTGGGACACCCGACAGATGTTTTTC. Translating gives CACDTAPLGDPSSWDTRQMFF.

As to this clone: A far larger clone is only one base removed, so a read error is likely. The chain joins TRDV2 to TRDJ1; TRDD3 aligns across 12 bases. CDR1 GEAIGNYY and CDR2 EKD come from the germline V gene. The CDR3 has 16 residues. The chain's CDR3 is CAYDPLLGDTTDKLIF. The CDR3 nucleotides read TGTGCCTATGACCCCCTACTGGGGGATACAACCGATAAACTCATCTTT.

A note on this clone: The mismatch at residue 15 between this DNA's translation and the TCRdb protein of a much larger clone likely reflects a read error; the protein shown is translated from the DNA. This sequence joins TRDV2 and TRDJ1; 13 nucleotides line up with TRDD3. Germline V gene lookup returns CDR1 GEAIGNYY and CDR2 EKD. CDR3 length equals 18 residues. The DNA for the CDR3 is TGTGCCTGTGACCCACTGGGGGATACGCGCTCGTACACCGATACACTCATCTTT. Its protein product is CACDPLGDTRSYTDTLIF.

This clone has more than one count but fewer than ten. This DNA translates differently at residue 7 from the TCRdb protein, which is that of a much larger clone; a read error is likely, and the protein shown is the DNA's own translation. The chain carries TRDV2 and TRDJ1; 7 nucleotides agree with TRDD3. The length of the CDR3 is 18 residues. The germline gives CDR1 GEAIGNYY, CDR2 EKD. The V and J ends lost 3 bases and 0 bases, in that order; junction bases with no gene match: 15. CDR3 loop: CACDPLVDTRSYTDKLIF. As DNA, the CDR3 is TGTGCCTGTGACCCACTGGTGGATACGCGCTCGTACACCGATAAACTCATCTTT.

With respect to this clone: A far bigger clonotype differs at one base, so this is likely a read error. Other DNA sequences within the sample encode an identical CDR3. This sequence joins TRDV2 and TRDJ1, with 7 bases matching TRDD3. This CDR3 has 15 amino acids. J gave up 5 bases and V 8 bases, and 16 bases lay outside the gene matches. CDR1 and CDR2 (germline): GEAIGNYY, EKD. The CDR3 is CAYDRLGESTDKLIF. CDR3 DNA: TGTGCCTATGATCGCTTGGGGGAGAGCACTGATAAACTCATCTTT.